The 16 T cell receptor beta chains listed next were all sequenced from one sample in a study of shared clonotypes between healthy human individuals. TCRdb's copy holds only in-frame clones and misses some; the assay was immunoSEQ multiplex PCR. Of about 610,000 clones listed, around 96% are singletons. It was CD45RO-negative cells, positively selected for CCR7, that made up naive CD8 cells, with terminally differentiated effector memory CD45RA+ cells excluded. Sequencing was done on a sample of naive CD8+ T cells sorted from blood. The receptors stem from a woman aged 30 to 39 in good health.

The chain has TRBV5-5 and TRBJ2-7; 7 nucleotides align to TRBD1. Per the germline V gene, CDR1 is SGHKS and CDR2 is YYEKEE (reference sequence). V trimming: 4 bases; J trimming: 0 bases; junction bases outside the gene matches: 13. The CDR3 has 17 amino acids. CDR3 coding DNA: TGTGCCAGCAGCGCAGGCCTAGGGGGCGCGATCTCCTACGAGCAGTACTTC. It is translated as CASSAGLGGAISYEQYF.

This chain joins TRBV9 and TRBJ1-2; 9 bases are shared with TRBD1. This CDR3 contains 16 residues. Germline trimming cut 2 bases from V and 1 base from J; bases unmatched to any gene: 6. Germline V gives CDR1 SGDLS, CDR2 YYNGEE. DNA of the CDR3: TGTGCCAGCAGCGTTAGCCGGGACAGGGATAACTATGGCTACACCTTC. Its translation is CASSVSRDRDNYGYTF.

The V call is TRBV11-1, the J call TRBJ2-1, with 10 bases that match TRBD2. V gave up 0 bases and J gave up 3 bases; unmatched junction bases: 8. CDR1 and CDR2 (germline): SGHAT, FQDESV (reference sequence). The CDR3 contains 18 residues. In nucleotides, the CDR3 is TGTGCCAGCAGCTTAGCCGAAGAGGGACTAGCGAACTACAATGAGCAGTTCTTC. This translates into CASSLAEEGLANYNEQFF.

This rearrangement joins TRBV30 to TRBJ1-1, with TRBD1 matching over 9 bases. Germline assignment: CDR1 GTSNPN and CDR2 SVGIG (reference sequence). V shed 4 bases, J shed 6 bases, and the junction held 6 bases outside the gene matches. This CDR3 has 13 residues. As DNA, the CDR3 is TGTGCCTGGAACACAGGGGGCTCCGCTGAAGCTTTCTTT. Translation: CAWNTGGSAEAFF.

The DNA of the CDR3 is TGTGCCAGCTCACAAACAGGGGGCGAAGGAGAGACCCAGTACTTC. It specifies CASSQTGGEGETQYF. The chain recombines TRBV18 with TRBJ2-5, with 9 bases that match TRBD1. The CDR3 has 15 amino acids. V lost 4 bases, J lost 4 bases, and 7 bases stayed unmatched. Germline V CDR1 and CDR2: KGHSH, LQKENI.

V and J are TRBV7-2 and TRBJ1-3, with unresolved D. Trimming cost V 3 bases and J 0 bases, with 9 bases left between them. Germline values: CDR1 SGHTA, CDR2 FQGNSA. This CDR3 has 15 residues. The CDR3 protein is CASSLDGDSGNTIYF. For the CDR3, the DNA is TGTGCCAGCAGCTTGGACGGAGACTCTGGAAACACCATATATTTT.

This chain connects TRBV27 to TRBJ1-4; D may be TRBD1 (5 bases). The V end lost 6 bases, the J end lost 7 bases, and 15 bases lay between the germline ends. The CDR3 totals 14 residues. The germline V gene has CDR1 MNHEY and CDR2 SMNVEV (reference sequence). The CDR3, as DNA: TGTGCCAGCAGCCCCCCGGGGCGGGCTGAAAAACTGTTTTTT. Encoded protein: CASSPPGRAEKLFF.

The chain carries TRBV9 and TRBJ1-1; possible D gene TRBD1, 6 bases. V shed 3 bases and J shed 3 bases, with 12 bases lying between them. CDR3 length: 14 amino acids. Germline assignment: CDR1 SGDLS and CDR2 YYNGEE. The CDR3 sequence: CASSAGGQDTEAFF. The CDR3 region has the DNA TGTGCCAGCAGCGCTGGGGGGCAGGACACTGAAGCTTTCTTT.

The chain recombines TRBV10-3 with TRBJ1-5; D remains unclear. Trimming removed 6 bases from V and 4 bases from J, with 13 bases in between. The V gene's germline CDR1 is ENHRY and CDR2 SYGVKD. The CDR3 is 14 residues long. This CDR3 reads CAISPNDGNQPQHF. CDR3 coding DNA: TGTGCCATCAGCCCAAACGACGGTAATCAGCCCCAGCATTTT.

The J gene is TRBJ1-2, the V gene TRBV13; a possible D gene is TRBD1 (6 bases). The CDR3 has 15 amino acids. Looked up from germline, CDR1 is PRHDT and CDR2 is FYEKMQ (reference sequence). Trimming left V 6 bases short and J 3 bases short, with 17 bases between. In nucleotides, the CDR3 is TGTGCCAGCAGACCTCCAACAGGGAACTACTATGGCTACACCTTC. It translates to CASRPPTGNYYGYTF.

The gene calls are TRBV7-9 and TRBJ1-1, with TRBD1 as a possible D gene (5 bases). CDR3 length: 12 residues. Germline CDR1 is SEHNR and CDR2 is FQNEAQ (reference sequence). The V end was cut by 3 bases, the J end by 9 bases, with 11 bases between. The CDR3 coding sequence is TGTGCCAGCAGCTTCCTACAGGAAAAAGCTTTCTTT. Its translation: CASSFLQEKAFF.

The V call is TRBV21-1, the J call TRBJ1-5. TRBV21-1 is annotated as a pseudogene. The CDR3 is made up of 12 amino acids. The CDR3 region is CASLKGCQPQHF. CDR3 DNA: TGTGCCAGCCTCAAGGGTTGTCAGCCCCAGCATTTT.

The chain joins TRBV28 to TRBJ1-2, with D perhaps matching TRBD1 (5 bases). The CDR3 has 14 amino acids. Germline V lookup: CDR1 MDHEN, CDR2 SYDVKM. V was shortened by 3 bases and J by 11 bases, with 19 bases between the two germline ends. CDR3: CASSFRQGIWIYTF. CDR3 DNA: TGTGCCAGCAGTTTTCGTCAGGGTATTTGGATTTACACCTTC.

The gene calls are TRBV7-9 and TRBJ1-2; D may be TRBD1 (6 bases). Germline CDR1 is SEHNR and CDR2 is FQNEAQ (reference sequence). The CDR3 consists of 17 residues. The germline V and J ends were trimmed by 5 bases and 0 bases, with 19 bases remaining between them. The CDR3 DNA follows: TGTGCCAGCAGCCCCTTCAGGGGCCGGCAAGCTAACTATGGCTACACCTTC. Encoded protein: CASSPFRGRQANYGYTF.

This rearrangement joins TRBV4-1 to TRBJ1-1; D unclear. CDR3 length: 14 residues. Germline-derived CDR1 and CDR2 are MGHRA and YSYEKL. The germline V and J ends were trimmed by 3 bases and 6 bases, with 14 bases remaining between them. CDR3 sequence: CASSQVTRAAEAFF. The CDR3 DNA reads TGCGCCAGCAGCCAGGTTACTAGGGCAGCTGAAGCTTTCTTT.

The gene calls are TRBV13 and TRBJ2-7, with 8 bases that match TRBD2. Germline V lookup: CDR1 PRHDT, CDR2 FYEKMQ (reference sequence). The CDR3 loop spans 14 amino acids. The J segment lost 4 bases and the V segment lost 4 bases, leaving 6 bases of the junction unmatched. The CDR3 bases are TGTGCCAGCAGCTCTCCGGGACTAGTGTACGAGCAGTACTTC. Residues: CASSSPGLVYEQYF.